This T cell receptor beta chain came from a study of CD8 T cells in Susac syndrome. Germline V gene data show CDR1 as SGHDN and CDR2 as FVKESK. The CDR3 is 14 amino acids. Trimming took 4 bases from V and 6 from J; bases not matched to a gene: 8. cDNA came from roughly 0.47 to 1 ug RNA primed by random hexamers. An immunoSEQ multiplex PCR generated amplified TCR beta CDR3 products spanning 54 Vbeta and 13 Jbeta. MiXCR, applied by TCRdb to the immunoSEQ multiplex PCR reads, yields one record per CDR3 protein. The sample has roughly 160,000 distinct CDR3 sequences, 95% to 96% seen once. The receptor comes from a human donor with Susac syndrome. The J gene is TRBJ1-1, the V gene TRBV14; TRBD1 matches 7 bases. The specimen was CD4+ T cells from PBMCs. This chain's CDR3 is CASSPSTGVPEAFF. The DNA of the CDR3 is TGTGCCAGCAGCCCGAGTACAGGGGTGCCTGAAGCTTTCTTT.